This entry lists 12 T cell receptor beta chains sequenced from one sample in a study of CD8+ T cells in alopecia areata. As the sequencing template, cDNA was produced by extracting RNA and reverse transcribing it. The table came from immunoSEQ multiplex PCR; TCRdb's copy has only in-frame clones and leaves some out. The table lists approximately 120,000 clones, over 60% of them singletons, with 5.7% in the top ten. The treatment denotes: oral pan-JAK inhibitor, 5-10 mg twice daily. The specimen was CD4+ T cells sorted from blood, collected at week 4, from a patient treated with tofacitinib. All receptors derive from a human donor with alopecia areata.

The V call is TRBV5-6, the J call TRBJ1-2; the D gene is possibly TRBD1 (6 bases). In germline, CDR1 is SGHDT, CDR2 YYEEEE. V was shortened by 3 bases and J by 4 bases, with 10 bases between the two germline ends. The CDR3 covers 13 residues. CDR3 loop: CASSSGQSYGYTF. In DNA, the CDR3 is TGTGCCAGCAGCTCGGGACAAAGCTATGGCTACACCTTC. The full variable domain, rest sourced from reference TRBV5-6 and TRBJ1-2, is DAGVTQSPTHLIKTRGQQVTLRCSPKSGHDTVSWYQQALGQGPQFIFQYYEEEERQRGNFPDRFSGHQFPNYSSELNVNALLLGDSALYLCASSSGQSYGYTFGSGTRLTVV.

The V call is TRBV6-1, the J call TRBJ1-1; D gene ambiguous. The CDR3 contains 13 residues. Trimming removed 3 bases at V and 11 bases at J, with 16 bases between. The V gene's germline CDR1 is MNHNS and CDR2 SASEGT. DNA of the CDR3: TGTGCCAGCAGTGATATCTCAGGCCCCGGTGCTTTCTTT. This translates into CASSDISGPGAFF.

The chain carries TRBV6-5 and TRBJ1-2, with no clear D. Germline CDR1 is MNHEY and CDR2 is SVGAGI. Trimming took 6 bases from V and 3 from J, leaving 14 bases between them. The CDR3 length is 14 residues. The DNA for the CDR3 is TGTGCCAGCAGGTTCAAAAGGGAATACTATGGCTACACCTTC. Amino acids: CASRFKREYYGYTF.

The V call is TRBV9, the J call TRBJ1-3, with unresolved D. The germline V gene encodes CDR1 SGDLS and CDR2 YYNGEE. The CDR3 length is 15 residues. The V gene lost 0 bases and the J gene lost 0 bases, with 7 bases spanning the gap. CDR3 coding DNA: TGTGCCAGCAGCGTAGAACGGCTCTCTGGAAACACCATATATTTT. Translation gives CASSVERLSGNTIYF.

The V gene is TRBV19, the J gene TRBJ1-5; no clear D. Germline CDR1 is LNHDA and CDR2 is SQIVND (reference sequence). This CDR3 is 12 amino acids long. The V end was cut by 3 bases, the J end by 6 bases, with 6 bases between. CDR3 region: CASSIEAQPQHF. The CDR3, as DNA: TGTGCCAGTAGTATCGAGGCTCAGCCCCAGCATTTT.

This clone was recorded a few times. The J gene is TRBJ2-1, the V gene TRBV2; 16 nucleotides agree with TRBD2. Trimming took 4 bases from V and 7 from J; bases not matched to a gene: 13. The CDR3 covers 19 residues. The germline CDR1 and CDR2 sequences are SNHLY and FYNNEI. CDR3 in DNA: TGTGCCAGCAGTGCAGCCGGGACTAGCGGGAGGGCATCGAAAAATGAGCAGTTCTTC. Protein product: CASSAAGTSGRASKNEQFF.

The V and J genes are TRBV30 and TRBJ1-2, with TRBD1 matching over 7 bases. The CDR3 is 14 residues long. Germline CDR1 is GTSNPN and CDR2 is SVGIG (reference sequence). J gave up 5 bases and V 3 bases, and 9 bases lay outside the gene matches. The DNA for the CDR3 is TGTGCCTGGAGCAGGGACAGAGGACGGTATGGCTACACCTTC. It yields the protein CAWSRDRGRYGYTF.

This chain links TRBV7-3 with TRBJ2-5, with 7 bases that match TRBD1. V shed 9 bases, J shed 3 bases, and the junction held 7 bases outside the gene matches. This CDR3 is built from 13 residues. CDR1 and CDR2 (germline): SGHTA, FQGTGA. The CDR3: CASGRGGKETQYF. CDR3 DNA: TGTGCCAGTGGTCGAGGGGGCAAAGAGACCCAGTACTTC.

The chain links TRBV9 to TRBJ1-6; D is ambiguous. Germline lookup yields CDR1 SGDLS and CDR2 YYNGEE. CDR3 length: 14 residues. Trimming removed 0 bases from V and 7 bases from J, with 8 bases in between. CDR3 region: CASSVEQLNSPLHF. CDR3 DNA sequence: TGTGCCAGCAGCGTAGAACAGCTCAATTCACCCCTCCACTTT.

This clone appeared a few times. The gene calls are TRBV2 and TRBJ1-5; 9 bases line up with TRBD1. Germline V lookup: CDR1 SNHLY, CDR2 FYNNEI. V lost 8 bases, J lost 6 bases, and 8 bases stayed unmatched. The CDR3 runs to 14 residues. The CDR3 here is CASFAGQGGQPQHF. DNA for the CDR3: TGTGCCAGCTTCGCGGGACAGGGCGGTCAGCCCCAGCATTTT.

The CDR3, as DNA: TGTGCCAGCAGCTTGAACGGGCCGAACACTGAAGCTTTCTTT. This gives the protein CASSLNGPNTEAFF. The chain combines TRBV7-9 with TRBJ1-1; no firm D call. This CDR3 is 14 amino acids long. The germline V gene encodes CDR1 SEHNR and CDR2 FQNEAQ (reference sequence). Trimming cost V 3 bases and J 1 base, with 9 bases left between them.

The chain is built from TRBV29-1 and TRBJ1-2; possible D gene TRBD1, 6 bases. Trimming took off 0 bases at V and 8 bases at J, with 13 bases between the two ends. CDR1 is SQVTM and CDR2 is ANQGSEA in the germline V gene. CDR3 length: 13 residues. The CDR3 sequence: CSVEDFTGSGYTF. Written as DNA, the CDR3 is TGCAGCGTTGAAGATTTTACAGGGAGCGGCTACACCTTC. Supplemented by reference TRBV29-1 and TRBJ1-2, the full variable domain reads SAVISQKPSRDICQRGTSLTIQCQVDSQVTMMFWYRQQPGQSLTLIATANQGSEATYESGFVIDKFPISRPNLTFSTLTVSNMSPEDSSIYLCSVEDFTGSGYTFGSGTRLTVV.